The following is a T cell receptor (beta chain) sequence with its context. The data were taken from a study of T cell changes during pregnancy in multiple sclerosis. Assay: immunoSEQ multiplex PCR; the TCRdb copy retains only in-frame clones and omits some. The top ten clones hold 0.76% of a sample with 75,000 to 100,000 clones, roughly nine tenths of them seen once. V lost 0 bases and J lost 0; bases outside the gene matches: 8. The CDR3 runs to 18 residues. Germline CDR1 is MNHNS and CDR2 is SASEGT. This chain links TRBV6-1 with TRBJ2-4; 7 nucleotides match TRBD2. This TCR was sampled from a female donor in good health, enrolled as a control in a pregnancy study. Here the sequenced sample was peripheral blood, taken in the second trimester of pregnancy. The chain's CDR3 is CASSEALGGTLAKNIQYF. In DNA form, the CDR3 reads TGTGCCAGCAGTGAAGCGTTGGGGGGGACCCTAGCCAAAAACATTCAGTACTTC.